The source of this TCR beta chain is a study of blood T cells in healthy people across ages (dated by TCRdb to 2013 to 2016). Regarding the research as a whole: In model experiments, template switching captured about one uniquely barcoded TCR beta cDNA molecule for every two T cells. The study measured age-related changes in TCR beta repertoire diversity using deep sequencing normalized with unique cDNA molecular identifiers. To avoid experimental bias, donors of different ages were randomly spread across the sequencing lanes. Two additional independent replicas of 1 million unique cDNA reads from the same blood draw were analyzed for two donors (one aged 18 to 30 and one aged 80 or older). The donors were split into four age groups: young (average roughly 15 years), middle-aged (around 40), aged (about 62) and long-lived (roughly 77). Beyond this particular receptor, the publication reports: The percentage of naive T cells measured by flow cytometry correlated strongly with observed TCR beta diversity. The CMV infection status of donors was not known, potentially confounding age-related changes in expanded clonotypes. Compared with the aged group, the long-lived group had more naive CD4+ T cells, fewer expanded clones and increased TCR diversity, a pattern suggesting age selection. Observed TCR beta diversity per million T cells fell roughly linearly with age, and a significant reduction was already apparent by age roughly 41. Since profiling was done on bulk unsorted PBMCs, naive and antigen-experienced compartments could not be conclusively compared. Total diversity estimates from one million sequenced T cells were considered lower bounds and underestimates.

Libraries were built with 5' RACE. The run used an Illumina HiSeq 2500. A second PCR of roughly 7 to 11 cycles was performed with a sample-barcoded 5' primer and a J-beta primer mix. A unique molecular identifier was introduced onto each TCR beta cDNA molecule by a template-switch 5' adaptor carrying 12 random nucleotides. At least 3 million CDR3-containing paired-end reads were obtained from each sample. All of the RNA was converted into first-strand cDNA using the Mint cDNA synthesis kit, with a TRBC-specific oligonucleotide serving as the primer. Following uracil-DNA glycosylase treatment, a first 18-cycle PCR with universal primers M1SS and BC2_uni_R was performed on all cDNA. For the original study's pipeline: Normalization of each sample was performed by random selection of 1 million high-quality reads, each carrying a distinct molecular identifier. Reads with shared molecular identifiers were discarded instead of being binned into consensus sequences. MiTCR, run with a Q25 quality threshold and the strictest error-elimination algorithm, handled CDR3 identification, clonotype clustering and error correction. A nonparametric unseen species model with Euler transformation was used to estimate a lower bound on total TCR beta diversity. TCRdb handled the public reads itself, with Q25 trimming in fastp and clone calling in MiXCR, and kept productive beta chains. Every entry covers one CDR3 protein and lists the most common genes and DNA from its rows. These V and J calls are TCRdb output, not the study's own analysis. The sample table lists some 690,000 distinct CDR3 sequences, 20% to 25% of them with a count of one. Clones ranked in the top ten supply around a fifth of the sample.

Regarding this clonotype: It lacks a known antigen. No base quality values were provided; no much bigger clone lies one nucleotide off.

The CDR3 contains 13 residues, cysteine and phenylalanine counted. CDR3 DNA is the only sequence kept; it has 39 bases, read in frame from the first base. V drops 4 bases and J drops 8 bases, leaving 14 bases in between. The germline V gene supplies CDR1 MDHEN and CDR2 SYDVKM. Systemically healthy Caucasian individuals from Russia, some 38 in total and aged about 6 to 95 years, were included as donors. About 9.1 milliliters of peripheral blood were collected from each donor into EDTA-treated Vacutainer tubes. Ficoll-Paque density-gradient centrifugation was used to isolate PBMCs, with at least 6 million per sample. Total RNA was extracted from PBMCs with Trizol reagent, with at least 5.5 micrograms obtained per sample. Naive CD45RAhigh/CD27high T cell percentages were measured by flow cytometry on a PBMC aliquot from every donor.

The receptor was isolated from a man between 65 and 85 years old in good health. Sequenced material: blood. Recombination connected TRBV28 to TRBJ1-2, with no confident D gene call. The CDR3 protein sequence reads: CASSSPEGRGYTF. The sequenced DNA: TGTGCCAGCAGTTCCCCCGAAGGGCGAGGCTACACCTTC.